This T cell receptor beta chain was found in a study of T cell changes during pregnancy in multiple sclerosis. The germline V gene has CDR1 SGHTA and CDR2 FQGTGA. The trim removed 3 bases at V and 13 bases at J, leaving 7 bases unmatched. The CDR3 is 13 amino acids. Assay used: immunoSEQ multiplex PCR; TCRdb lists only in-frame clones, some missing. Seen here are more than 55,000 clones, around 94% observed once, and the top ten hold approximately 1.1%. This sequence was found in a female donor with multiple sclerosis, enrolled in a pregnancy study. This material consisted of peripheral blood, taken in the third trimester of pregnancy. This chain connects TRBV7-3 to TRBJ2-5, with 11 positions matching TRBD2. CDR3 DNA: TGTGCCAGCAGCTTGACCGGGACTAGCGGCATGTACTTC. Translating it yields CASSLTGTSGMYF.